A single sample gave rise to the 31 T cell receptor beta chains below, sequenced in a study of glioma-infiltrating T cells. Using RNA template, CDR3s of TCR alpha and beta were amplified with iRepertoire arm-PCR. TCRdb re-derived calls from the multiplex PCR reads in MiXCR, one entry per CDR3 protein. The repertoire holds about 20,000 distinct CDR3 sequences, with around 23% as singletons. Sequenced sample: glioma tissue, nonneoplastic brain tissue, or PBMCs (not recorded which). The source of these receptors is a human donor with low-grade glioma or glioblastoma, undergoing nonglioma brain surgery, or in good health (not recorded which).

This clonotype was found a few times. This rearrangement joins TRBV2 to TRBJ1-6, with D maybe TRBD1 (6 bases). The CDR3 runs to 14 residues. Germline lookup yields CDR1 SNHLY and CDR2 FYNNEI. Trimming removed 2 bases at V and 9 bases at J, with 11 bases between. For the CDR3, the DNA is TGTGCCAGCAGTGAACAGGGGATCGGTTCACCCCTCCACTTT. Amino acids: CASSEQGIGSPLHF.

This clonotype has a count of ten or more. The V and J genes are TRBV24-1 and TRBJ2-1; 7 bases line up with TRBD1. CDR3 length equals 16 residues. CDR1 KGHDR and CDR2 SFDVKD come from the germline V gene. V gave up 3 bases and J gave up 7 bases; unmatched junction bases: 11. CDR3 protein: CATSDAPGGWLNEQFF. DNA of the CDR3: TGTGCCACCAGTGATGCCCCAGGGGGTTGGTTGAATGAGCAGTTCTTC.

With regard to this clonotype: This sequence may be a read error, since a much larger clone differs from it by one base. The rearrangement links TRBV6-1 to TRBJ1-5, with D perhaps matching TRBD1 (5 bases). The V gene lost 5 bases and the J gene lost 6 bases, with 17 bases spanning the gap. This CDR3 is 15 amino acids long. From germline, CDR1 is MNHNS and CDR2 SASEGT. In nucleotides, the CDR3 is TGTGCCAGCAGTATCAGGGAACCCCCAGGTCAGCCCCAGCATTTT. Its translation: CASSIREPPGQPQHF.

The rearrangement joins TRBV27 to TRBJ2-5; weak D call: TRBD2 (6 bases). With 1 base removed from V and 1 base from J, the gap between germline ends came to 10 bases. The CDR3 length is 15 residues. The germline V gene has CDR1 MNHEY and CDR2 SMNVEV (reference sequence). The CDR3 nucleotides are TGTGCCAGCAGTTTATATACTAGCCCCCAAGAGACCCAGTACTTC. Translating gives CASSLYTSPQETQYF.

The sample holds many counts of this clonotype. The V call is TRBV6-1, the J call TRBJ2-2, with TRBD2 identical over 9 bases. Per the germline V gene, CDR1 is MNHNS and CDR2 is SASEGT. The CDR3 loop spans 14 amino acids. Trimming at V came to 6 bases and at J to 8 bases, leaving 7 bases not matched to a gene. CDR3: CASSGLALMGELFF. The CDR3 DNA sequence: TGTGCCAGCAGCGGACTAGCGTTAATGGGGGAGCTGTTTTTT.

This clonotype was seen a handful of times. V is TRBV29-1 and J is TRBJ2-5; no clear D gene. The CDR3 has 12 amino acids. Between the trimmed V and J ends, which lost 6 bases and 3 bases, there was a span of 11 bases. The germline V gene has CDR1 SQVTM and CDR2 ANQGSEA. The CDR3, as DNA: TGCAGCGTGCGGACGCCCGAAGAGACCCAGTACTTC. Translating it yields CSVRTPEETQYF.

This clonotype was recorded at least ten times. V usage is TRBV6-6 and J usage is TRBJ2-1; 8 nucleotides agree with TRBD2. Germline CDR1 and CDR2: MNHNY and SVGAGI (reference sequence). The junction had 7 bases not matched to a gene; V was cut back by 0 bases and J by 6 bases. This CDR3 comprises 16 residues. Here the CDR3 reads CASSYSGNGGGNEQFF. Here the CDR3 DNA reads TGTGCCAGCAGTTACTCAGGGAACGGGGGGGGCAATGAGCAGTTCTTC.

This clonotype is classed as medium-sized. The chain carries TRBV7-2 and TRBJ2-5; TRBD2 is a possible D gene (5 bases). V was trimmed by 1 base and J by 1 base, leaving 7 bases between them. CDR1 and CDR2 (germline): SGHTA, FQGNSA. The CDR3 length is 14 residues. The DNA for the CDR3 is TGTGCCAGCAGCTTAGGCGGGCGCCAAGAGACCCAGTACTTC. Encoded protein: CASSLGGRQETQYF.

This clonotype has ten or more counts. This rearrangement joins TRBV4-2 to TRBJ1-1; D is unclear. V lost 4 bases, J lost 4 bases, and 13 bases lay in between. CDR1 LGHNA and CDR2 YNFKEQ come from the germline V gene. The CDR3 sequence is 14 residues long. The CDR3 reads CASSPLTRTTEAFF. The CDR3 nucleotides read TGTGCCAGCAGCCCACTGACCAGGACCACTGAAGCTTTCTTT.

The chain combines TRBV7-3 with TRBJ2-3; tentatively, D is TRBD1 or TRBD2 (6 bases each). CDR1 is SGHTA and CDR2 is FQGTGA in the germline V gene. The CDR3 has 15 residues. V was trimmed by 4 bases and J by 6 bases, leaving 17 bases between them. CDR3 amino acids: CASSSIEGGLDTQYF. The CDR3 region has the DNA TGTGCCAGCAGCTCCATAGAGGGGGGCCTGGATACGCAGTATTTT.

This clonotype was seen repeatedly, ten times or more. The rearrangement links TRBV7-9 to TRBJ1-6; D gene unclear. Trimming shortened V by 2 bases and J by 5 bases, and 10 bases separated the two germline ends. The CDR3 is made up of 15 amino acids. The germline gives CDR1 SEHNR, CDR2 FQNEAQ (reference sequence). DNA of the CDR3: TGTGCCAGCAGCTTATCTGGGATAAATAATTCACCCCTCCACTTT. This sequence encodes CASSLSGINNSPLHF.

This clonotype is labeled as large. At one boundary the junction diverges from the germline segment, which might be a read error. The chain uses TRBV28 and TRBJ2-2; D gene unclear. Germline V gives CDR1 MDHEN, CDR2 SYDVKM. The CDR3 consists of 13 residues. CDR3 DNA sequence: TGTGTCAGCTGGGATGAGAACACCGGGGAGCTGTTTTTT. It codes for CVSWDENTGELFF.

The V call is TRBV12-3 or TRBV12-4, the J call TRBJ2-3; 7 nucleotides line up with TRBD2. CDR3 size: 15 residues. Trimming took 3 bases from V and 2 from J; bases not matched to a gene: 5. The CDR3 DNA is TGTGCCAGCAGTTTGTCCGCGGGGGACACAGATACGCAGTATTTT. Protein product: CASSLSAGDTDTQYF.

This clonotype has a count of ten or more. The chain has TRBV24-1 and TRBJ2-3; a weak D match, TRBD1 (6 bases). V was trimmed by 9 bases and J by 1 base, leaving 16 bases between them. CDR1 is KGHDR, CDR2 SFDVKD, per germline. The CDR3 contains 15 residues. CDR3 sequence: CATGDSGVGTDTQYF. The DNA of the CDR3 is TGTGCCACCGGAGACTCAGGGGTCGGCACAGATACGCAGTATTTT.

This clonotype counts as medium-sized. This sequence joins TRBV6-2 or TRBV6-3 and TRBJ1-5, with D unclear. This CDR3 has 16 amino acids. Germline V gives CDR1 MNHEY, CDR2 SVGEGT. Trimming cost V 0 bases and J 0 bases, with 9 bases left between them. CDR3 coding DNA: TGTGCCAGCAGTTACTCCTTCGCAGATAGCAATCAGCCCCAGCATTTT. It translates to CASSYSFADSNQPQHF.

This clonotype was recorded many times. The J gene is TRBJ1-1, the V gene TRBV28; the D gene is possibly TRBD1 (6 bases). The CDR3 covers 15 residues. The germline V gene has CDR1 MDHEN and CDR2 SYDVKM. Trimming left V 2 bases short and J 4 bases short, with 14 bases between. The CDR3 protein is CASSLRAGAGTEAFF. The CDR3 nucleotides are TGTGCCAGCAGTTTAAGGGCAGGGGCAGGCACTGAAGCTTTCTTT. The whole variable domain, remainder taken from reference TRBV28 and TRBJ1-1, is DVKVTQSSRYLVKRTGEKVFLECVQDMDHENMFWYRQDPGLGLRLIYFSYDVKMKEKGDIPEGYSVSREKKERFSLILESASTNQTSMYLCASSLRAGAGTEAFFGQGTRLTVV.

The sample holds many counts of this clonotype. V and J are TRBV4-3 and TRBJ1-1; D not certain. Trimming removed 0 bases at V and 7 bases at J, with 18 bases between. Germline CDR1 and CDR2: LGHNA and YSLEER. CDR3 length equals 16 residues. CDR3 in DNA: TGCGCCAGCAGCCAAGATTTTTTGGAACAGCCTATTGAAGCTTTCTTT. Translation gives CASSQDFLEQPIEAFF.

This clonotype was seen at least ten times. The rearrangement uses TRBV6-1 and TRBJ1-6; D is undetermined. The length of the CDR3 is 16 residues. V dropped 5 bases and J dropped 0 bases, with 11 bases sitting between them. The V gene's germline CDR1 is MNHNS and CDR2 SASEGT. DNA of the CDR3: TGTGCCAGCAGTTACGCGGAGAGCTCCTATAATTCACCCCTCCACTTT. Amino acids: CASSYAESSYNSPLHF.

The rearrangement links TRBV7-2 to TRBJ2-7, with D possibly TRBD2 on 6 matching bases. V was clipped by 6 bases and J by 0 bases, with 9 bases between them. Germline CDR1 is SGHTA and CDR2 is FQGNSA. CDR3 size: 13 residues. CDR3 nucleotides: TGTGCCAGCAGGCACGGGAGCTCCTACGAGCAGTACTTC. Amino acids: CASRHGSSYEQYF.

As to this clonotype: A much larger clone sits a single nucleotide away, making a read error possible. The chain couples TRBV27 to TRBJ2-3; D possibly corresponds to TRBD1 (5 bases). Judging by the DNA end, TRBJ1-5 fits better; the J call may be wrong. This CDR3 is built from 15 residues. CDR1 and CDR2 from the germline V gene are MNHEY and SMNVEV (reference sequence). As DNA, the CDR3 is TGTGCCAGCAGTTCCACAGGTACAAGCACAGATACGCAGCATTTT. Its translation is CASSSTGTSTDTQHF.

There are many counts of this clonotype. J is TRBJ2-7 and V is TRBV20-1; 9 bases match TRBD1. Trimming removed 3 bases from V and 7 bases from J; junction bases left unmatched: 7. CDR1 and CDR2 (germline): DFQATT, SNEGSKA (reference sequence). CDR3 length: 13 amino acids. The CDR3 spells CSASRDRAREQYF. In DNA form, the CDR3 reads TGCAGTGCTAGCCGGGACAGGGCCCGTGAGCAGTACTTC.

The rearrangement links TRBV27 to TRBJ2-1; D gene uncertain. This CDR3 is built from 14 residues. The V end lost 5 bases, the J end lost 0 bases, and 8 bases lay between the germline ends. The germline V gene encodes CDR1 MNHEY and CDR2 SMNVEV (reference sequence). DNA of the CDR3: TGTGCCAGCAGTCCCTGGACCTCCTACAATGAGCAGTTCTTC. Translating gives CASSPWTSYNEQFF.

This clonotype was picked up a small number of times. CDR3 residues: CASSFIGTGEKLFF. As DNA, the CDR3 is TGTGCCAGCAGCTTTATCGGGACAGGTGAAAAACTGTTTTTT. The rearrangement links TRBV7-2 to TRBJ1-4; 8 bases line up with TRBD1. The CDR3 contains 14 residues. CDR1 and CDR2 from the germline V gene are SGHTA and FQGNSA. V trimming: 3 bases; J trimming: 7 bases; junction bases outside the gene matches: 4.

This chain joins TRBV19 and TRBJ1-1; a possible D gene is TRBD1 (6 bases). Trimming took 3 bases from V and 4 from J, leaving 9 bases between them. CDR3 length equals 13 residues. Germline CDR1 and CDR2: LNHDA and SQIVND (reference sequence). The CDR3 DNA sequence: TGTGCCAGTAGTATTGGGGGCCCCACTGAAGCTTTCTTT. The encoded protein is CASSIGGPTEAFF.

This sequence joins TRBV4-3 and TRBJ2-1, with D possibly matching TRBD2 (7 bases). Trimming shortened V by 2 bases and J by 9 bases, and 23 bases separated the two germline ends. The CDR3 has 17 amino acids. Germline V CDR1 and CDR2: LGHNA, YSLEER. CDR3 in DNA: TGCGCCAGCAGCCAACGACGCGGGGGCGGCTTTGGGAGTGAGCAGTTCTTC. It encodes CASSQRRGGGFGSEQFF.

This clonotype was recorded many times. The V gene is TRBV28, the J gene TRBJ1-1; 7 nucleotides line up with TRBD1. Looked up from germline, CDR1 is MDHEN and CDR2 is SYDVKM. The CDR3 totals 14 residues. The V segment lost 5 bases and the J segment 4 bases; nucleotides outside the gene matches: 7. CDR3 bases: TGTGCCAGCAGTGCCCTCTGGGACAGCACTGAAGCTTTCTTT. Translated, it gives CASSALWDSTEAFF.

CDR3 DNA sequence: TGTGCCAGCTCCACCGGAATGCGCTACGAGCAGTACTTC. Its translation: CASSTGMRYEQYF. This chain connects TRBV18 to TRBJ2-7; no clear D. The CDR3 runs to 13 residues. Trimming took off 6 bases at V and 3 bases at J, with 12 bases between the two ends. The V gene's germline CDR1 is KGHSH and CDR2 LQKENI.

In its sample, this clonotype was seen many times. The chain recombines TRBV7-9 with TRBJ2-3; D not resolved. V lost 10 bases and J 0 bases, leaving 14 bases between the germline ends. The CDR3 is 14 amino acids. From germline, CDR1 is SEHNR and CDR2 FQNEAQ (reference sequence). The CDR3 region has the DNA TGTGCCACCCCCAGGATACGAAGCACAGATACGCAGTATTTT. Its protein product is CATPRIRSTDTQYF.

Points on this clonotype: A much more abundant neighbour one base away suggests this may be a read error. This chain joins TRBV20-1 and TRBJ1-2; TRBD1 is a possible D gene (6 bases). CDR1 is DFQATT and CDR2 is SNEGSKA in the germline V gene (reference sequence). The CDR3 has 16 amino acids. Trimming pared 2 bases from V and 1 base from J, leaving 17 bases between. This CDR3 is CSARPGHGYYNYGYTF. CDR3 in DNA: TGCAGTGCTAGACCGGGACACGGGTATTATAACTATGGCTACACCTTC.

Worth noting for this clonotype: A much larger clone differs by one base, so this may be a read error. V gene TRBV5-1 combines with J gene TRBJ2-7, with D possibly matching TRBD1 (5 bases). CDR1 SGHRS and CDR2 YFSETQ come from the germline V gene. The CDR3 contains 12 residues. V lost 5 bases, J lost 6 bases, and 12 bases lay in between. CDR3 sequence (DNA): TGCGCCAGCAGAGGGGCCTTGCCCGAGCAGTACTTC. Its translation is CASRGALPEQYF.

The chain has TRBV10-3 and TRBJ2-5, with 7 nucleotides matching TRBD2. In germline, CDR1 is ENHRY, CDR2 SYGVKD. V shed 3 bases, J shed 5 bases, and the junction held 9 bases outside the gene matches. CDR3 size: 15 residues. CDR3 DNA sequence: TGTGCCATCAGTGACCTGGAGAGCGGGGATGAGACCCAGTACTTC. Translating gives CAISDLESGDETQYF.